This TCR beta chain was obtained from a study of T cells in Graves' hyperthyroidism and ophthalmopathy. This clonotype has just a few counts. The antigen is unknown. Researchers took RNA transcripts and amplified the TCR beta CDR3 regions from them. Primed by the HTBI set, a first-round RT-PCR was run on the TCR CDR3. MiXCR, run by TCRdb on the multiplex PCR reads, gives a single entry per CDR3 protein. The data contain 300,000 or so distinct CDR3 sequences, over 15% of them seen just once; the ten biggest clones take up less than 70%. Trimming pared 8 bases from V and 4 bases from J, leaving 5 bases between. Germline values: CDR1 MNHNS, CDR2 SASEGT. The CDR3 consists of 11 residues. General study points: Blood also contained most expanded thyroid clonotypes above 0.001. A median around 6 months before onset, the model predicted ophthalmopathy.

Among ophthalmopathy patients, the Clinical Activity Score reached at least 3, the NOSPECS grade reached at least 4, and duration remained under 3 months. Together with thyroid ultrasound, orbital computed tomography, serum thyroxine and TRAb, clinical symptoms were used for diagnoses. This sequence was found in an older woman with Graves' ophthalmopathy. The chain joins TRBV6-1 to TRBJ1-4; D perhaps matches TRBD1 (5 bases). The sequencing sample was made of blood. As DNA, the CDR3 is TGTGCCAGCGGGGGTAATGAAAAACTGTTTTTT. Translated: CASGGNEKLFF.